The 5 T cell receptor beta chains below all came from one sample that was sequenced in a study of shared clonotypes between healthy human individuals. Clones were sequenced by immunoSEQ multiplex PCR, and TCRdb holds only the in-frame ones, with some missing. This repertoire shows about a million clones, approximately 76% found once; its top ten account for 1.2% to 1.5%. The sample consisted of memory CD4+ T cells sorted from blood. Regarding subset: CD45RA-negative fraction. The receptors stem from a man between 18 and 35 years old in good health.

The genes are TRBV2 and TRBJ2-7, with D unresolved. Trimming pared 5 bases from V and 1 base from J, leaving 15 bases between. Germline loops: CDR1 SNHLY, CDR2 FYNNEI. The CDR3 is 15 amino acids. DNA of the CDR3: TGTGCCAGCAGTCACGATTATACCCAATCCTACGAGCAGTACTTC. Translation gives CASSHDYTQSYEQYF.

This clone was picked up one time. The chain carries TRBV6-5 and TRBJ1-5; D gene uncertain. V lost 6 bases and J 11 bases, leaving 17 bases between the germline ends. Looked up from germline, CDR1 is MNHEY and CDR2 is SVGAGI. The CDR3 loop spans 13 amino acids. CDR3 loop: CASRAKVAQAQHF. CDR3 nucleotides: TGTGCCAGCAGGGCCAAGGTAGCCCAAGCCCAGCATTTT.

CDR3 DNA: TGTGCCAGCAGCCAGGAAAGGCCTGGGAGGGAGCCGACCTTGAGGAACATTCAGTACTTC. Translated, it gives CASSQERPGREPTLRNIQYF. The genes are TRBV14 and TRBJ2-4; TRBD2 agrees at 7 bases. Germline lookup yields CDR1 SGHDN and CDR2 FVKESK. V dropped 3 bases and J dropped 7; count of bases not matched to a gene: 24. The CDR3 has 20 amino acids.

The table lists this clone with many counts. Within the sample, other DNA sequences also encode this same CDR3. The chain uses TRBV20-1 and TRBJ2-5; unclear D gene. CDR1 and CDR2 (germline): DFQATT, SNEGSKA (reference sequence). Trimming cost V 3 bases and J 5 bases, with 4 bases left between them. The CDR3 runs to 10 residues. The CDR3 is CSASQETQYF. CDR3 in DNA: TGCAGTGCTAGTCAGGAGACCCAGTACTTC.

The rearrangement links TRBV28 to TRBJ1-6; D is unclear. The CDR3 runs to 14 residues. Per the germline V gene, CDR1 is MDHEN and CDR2 is SYDVKM. V lost 3 bases, J lost 7 bases, and 10 bases lay in between. The CDR3 region is CASSLNEANSPLHF. CDR3 DNA sequence: TGTGCCAGCAGTTTGAACGAAGCCAATTCACCCCTCCACTTT.